This T cell receptor beta chain was sequenced in a study of blood T cell repertoires in COVID-19. Study-level information: Whether acute or convalescent, the COVID-19 samples came from the United States, Italy and Spain. PBMCs, B-cell-depleted T cells, or T cells provided the cDNA or gDNA that made up the material.

CDR3 length: 14 residues. Germline V gives CDR1 SEHNR, CDR2 FQNEAQ (reference sequence). V lost 5 bases to trimming and J lost 3 bases, with 10 bases between them. In the authors' methods: Nucleated cell number was recorded as an estimate derived from reference gene primer amplification. Assay: immunoSEQ multiplex PCR; the TCRdb copy retains only in-frame clones and omits some. V, J and clone size were drawn from that table, and D and trimming were deduced from the DNA. The sample has around 37,000 clones; roughly 87% are singletons. The specimen was peripheral blood. The chain has TRBV7-9 and TRBJ1-4; a weak D match, TRBD1 (5 bases). This clonotype was sampled from a man aged 55 to 70 with acute or convalescent COVID-19. The DNA for the CDR3 is TGTGCCAGCAGCCTCGGACAACCTAATGAAAAACTGTTTTTT. It encodes CASSLGQPNEKLFF.